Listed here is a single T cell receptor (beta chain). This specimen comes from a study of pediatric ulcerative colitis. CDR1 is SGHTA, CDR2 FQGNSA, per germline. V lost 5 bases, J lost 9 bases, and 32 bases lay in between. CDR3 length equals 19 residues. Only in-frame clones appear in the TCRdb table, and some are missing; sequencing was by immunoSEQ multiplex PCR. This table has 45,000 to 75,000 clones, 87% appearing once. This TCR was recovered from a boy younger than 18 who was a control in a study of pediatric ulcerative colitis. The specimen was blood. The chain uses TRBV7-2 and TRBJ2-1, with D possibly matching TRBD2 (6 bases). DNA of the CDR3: TGTGCCAGCAGCACACCAGTTACCCCCTCATGGGAGGCGCTCGGTGAGCAGTTCTTC. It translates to CASSTPVTPSWEALGEQFF. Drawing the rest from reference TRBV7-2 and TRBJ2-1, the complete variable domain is GAGVSQSPSNKVTEKGKDVELRCDPISGHTALYWYRQSLGQGLEFLIYFQGNSAPDKSGLPSDRFSAERTGGSVSTLTIQRTQQEDSAVYLCASSTPVTPSWEALGEQFFGPGTRLTVL.